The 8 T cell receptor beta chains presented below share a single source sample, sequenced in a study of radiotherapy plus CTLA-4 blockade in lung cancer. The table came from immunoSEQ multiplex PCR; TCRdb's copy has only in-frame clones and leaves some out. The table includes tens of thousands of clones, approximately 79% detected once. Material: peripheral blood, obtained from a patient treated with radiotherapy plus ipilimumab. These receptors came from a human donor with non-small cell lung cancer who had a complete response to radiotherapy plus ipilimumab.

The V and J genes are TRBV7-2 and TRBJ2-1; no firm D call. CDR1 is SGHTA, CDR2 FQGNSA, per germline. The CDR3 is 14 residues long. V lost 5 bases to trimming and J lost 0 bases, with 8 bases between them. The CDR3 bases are TGTGCCAGCAGCCCCCATAGCTCCTACAATGAGCAGTTCTTC. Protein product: CASSPHSSYNEQFF.

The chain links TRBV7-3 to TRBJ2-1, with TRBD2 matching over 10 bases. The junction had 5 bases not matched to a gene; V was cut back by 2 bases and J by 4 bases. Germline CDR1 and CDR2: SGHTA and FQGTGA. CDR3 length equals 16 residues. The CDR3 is CASSLVASGGYNEQFF. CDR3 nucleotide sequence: TGTGCCAGCAGCTTAGTGGCTAGCGGGGGTTACAATGAGCAGTTCTTC.

The CDR3 DNA follows: TGTGCCAGCAGGCGCCTAGGACAGGGGATCTACGAGCAGTACTTC. This translates into CASRRLGQGIYEQYF. The chain is built from TRBV6-5 and TRBJ2-7; 9 bases line up with TRBD1. With V trimmed by 6 bases and J by 3 bases, 9 bases remained unmatched. The CDR3 length is 15 residues. Per germline, CDR1 MNHEY and CDR2 SVGAGI.

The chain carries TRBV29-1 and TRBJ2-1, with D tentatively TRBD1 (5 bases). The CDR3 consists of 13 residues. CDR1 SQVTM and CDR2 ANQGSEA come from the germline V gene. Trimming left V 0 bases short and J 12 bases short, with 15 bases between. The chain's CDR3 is CSVEDRPDTGQFF. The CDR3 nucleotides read TGCAGCGTTGAAGATCGTCCGGACACCGGGCAGTTCTTC.

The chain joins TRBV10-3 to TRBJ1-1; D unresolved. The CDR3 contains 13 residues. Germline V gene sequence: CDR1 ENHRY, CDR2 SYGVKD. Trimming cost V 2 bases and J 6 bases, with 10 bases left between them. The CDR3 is CAISEIMTSEAFF. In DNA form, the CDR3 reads TGTGCCATCAGTGAGATAATGACATCTGAAGCTTTCTTT.

The CDR3, as DNA: TGTGCCAGCAGCTCCGCGGGAGGGGGGGCAGATACGCAGTATTTT. Translated, it gives CASSSAGGGADTQYF. This chain uses TRBV7-9 with TRBJ2-3; 9 positions agree with TRBD2. The germline gives CDR1 SEHNR, CDR2 FQNEAQ (reference sequence). The CDR3 spans 15 residues. The trim removed 4 bases at V and 4 bases at J, leaving 6 bases unmatched.

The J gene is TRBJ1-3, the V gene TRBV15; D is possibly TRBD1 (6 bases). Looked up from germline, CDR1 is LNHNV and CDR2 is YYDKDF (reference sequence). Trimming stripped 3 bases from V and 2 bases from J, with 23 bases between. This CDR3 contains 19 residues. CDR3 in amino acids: CATSRAKQTGKGTGNTIYF. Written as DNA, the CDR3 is TGTGCCACCAGCAGGGCGAAACAAACAGGGAAAGGGACTGGAAACACCATATATTTT.

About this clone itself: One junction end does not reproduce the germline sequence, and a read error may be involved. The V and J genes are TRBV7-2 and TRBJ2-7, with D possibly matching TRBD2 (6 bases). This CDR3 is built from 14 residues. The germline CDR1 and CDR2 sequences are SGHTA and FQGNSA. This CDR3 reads CANSSRLVSYEQYF. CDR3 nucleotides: TGTGCCAACAGCTCGAGACTAGTATCCTACGAGCAGTACTTC. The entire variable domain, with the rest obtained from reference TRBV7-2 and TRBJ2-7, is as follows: GAGVSQSPSNKVTEKGKDVELRCDPISGHTALYWYRQSLGQGLEFLIYFQGNSAPDKSGLPSDRFSAERTGGSVSTLTIQRTQQEDSAVYLCANSSRLVSYEQYFGPGTRLTVT.